The 6 T cell receptor beta chains given below trace back to one sample, sequenced in a study of T cell responses to AZD1222 COVID-19 vaccine. Here immunoSEQ multiplex PCR was the method, and the copy in TCRdb shows in-frame clones only, minus some. The sample comprises 130,000 to 150,000 clones, about 91% of which are singletons, and roughly 15% rests with the top ten. This sample comprised peripheral blood, obtained on day 0 of AZD1222 vaccination. Every receptor here comes from an adult in good health.

The V and J genes are TRBV6-5 and TRBJ2-2; no reliable D call. Trimming left V 8 bases short and J 3 bases short, with 10 bases between. CDR1 is MNHEY, CDR2 SVGAGI, per germline. The CDR3 contains 13 residues. The CDR3 DNA reads TGTGCCAGCTCTACCCTCGACACCGGGGAGCTGTTTTTT. Amino acids: CASSTLDTGELFF.

The chain is built from TRBV11-3 and TRBJ2-7; perhaps TRBD2 as D (5 bases). V shed 1 base and J shed 2 bases, with 12 bases lying between them. From germline, CDR1 is SGHNT and CDR2 YENEEA. The CDR3 length is 15 residues. This chain's CDR3 is CASSLGGLGTYEQYF. In DNA, the CDR3 is TGTGCCAGCAGCTTAGGAGGGCTAGGGACCTACGAGCAGTACTTC. Full variable domain (rest looked up from reference TRBV11-3 and TRBJ2-7): EAGVVQSPRYKIIEKKQPVAFWCNPISGHNTLYWYLQNLGQGPELLIRYENEEAVDDSQLPKDRFSAERLKGVDSTLKIQPAELGDSAVYLCASSLGGLGTYEQYFGPGTRLTVT.

The chain combines TRBV5-6 with TRBJ2-1; the D call may be TRBD1 or TRBD2 (5 bases each). V was shortened by 4 bases and J by 0 bases, with 8 bases between the two germline ends. This CDR3 has 14 residues. The germline V gene has CDR1 SGHDT and CDR2 YYEEEE. CDR3 coding DNA: TGTGCCAGCAGCCCCGGGACCTCCTACAATGAGCAGTTCTTC. Protein sequence: CASSPGTSYNEQFF.

The chain links TRBV24-1 to TRBJ2-2; 7 positions agree with TRBD1. There are 17 residues in the CDR3. Per germline, CDR1 KGHDR and CDR2 SFDVKD. Trimming cost V 5 bases and J 3 bases; bases outside gene matches: 11. The CDR3 spells CATSATPGQGDTGELFF. The CDR3 DNA follows: TGTGCCACCAGTGCTACCCCGGGGCAGGGGGACACCGGGGAGCTGTTTTTT.

This chain joins TRBV9 and TRBJ2-1; tentatively, D is TRBD2 (7 bases). The V gene's germline CDR1 is SGDLS and CDR2 YYNGEE. This CDR3 comprises 17 residues. Trimming stripped 4 bases from V and 1 base from J, with 18 bases between. CDR3 region: CASSPRIGGESYNEQFF. The CDR3 region has the DNA TGTGCCAGCAGCCCCCGCATAGGGGGGGAGTCCTACAATGAGCAGTTCTTC.

This clone has just one count. The J gene is TRBJ2-7, the V gene TRBV5-5, with D possibly being TRBD1 (7 bases). Germline CDR1 is SGHKS and CDR2 is YYEKEE (reference sequence). The CDR3 is 15 amino acids. The V end lost 4 bases, the J end lost 1 base, and 15 bases lay between the germline ends. The CDR3 DNA reads as TGTGCCAGCAGCCAGACAGGGAGGATGTCCTACGAGCAGTACTTC. Translated: CASSQTGRMSYEQYF.